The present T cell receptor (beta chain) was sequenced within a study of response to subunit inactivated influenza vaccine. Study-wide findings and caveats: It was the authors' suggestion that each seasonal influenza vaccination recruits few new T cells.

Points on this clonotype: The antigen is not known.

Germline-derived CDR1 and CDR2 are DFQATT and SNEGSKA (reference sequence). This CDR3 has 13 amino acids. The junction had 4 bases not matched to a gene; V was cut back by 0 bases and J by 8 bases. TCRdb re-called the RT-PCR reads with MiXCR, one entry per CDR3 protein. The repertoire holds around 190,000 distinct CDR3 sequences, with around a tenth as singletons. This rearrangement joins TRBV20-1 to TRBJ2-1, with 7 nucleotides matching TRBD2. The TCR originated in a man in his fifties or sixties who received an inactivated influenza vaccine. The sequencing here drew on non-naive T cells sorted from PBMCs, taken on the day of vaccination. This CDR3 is CSARDPREDEQFF. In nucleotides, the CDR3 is TGCAGTGCTAGAGATCCCCGGGAGGATGAGCAGTTCTTC.